This is a list of T cell receptor beta chains from one sample in a study of cytomegalovirus exposure and HLA in healthy donors. Profiling relied on immunoSEQ multiplex PCR, and the TCRdb table lists in-frame clones only, not all of them. The sample shows 110,000 or so clones, roughly 70% of them seen only once. The sequenced sample was PBMCs. These receptors originate from a man in his forties or fifties in good health and CMV-seronegative. Each CDR3 is given with its conserved first and last residue. D genes are given only for firm matches. Clone size appears in some rows only: once, few, many, or a class for an expanded clone.

clone_size,d_call,j_call,v_call,cdr3_nt,cdr3_aa
NA,TRBD1,TRBJ2-7,TRBV29-1,TGCAGCGTTTCCCGAACCGGGACAGAGAACGAGGAGCAGTACTTC,CSVSRTGTENEEQYF
NA,TRBD1,TRBJ2-7,TRBV7-8,TGTGCCAGCAGCTTAGGGGGGACAGGGAGCTCCTACGAGCAGTACTTC,CASSLGGTGSSYEQYF
NA,NA,TRBJ1-2,TRBV4-3,TGCGCCAGCAGCCCGGAAAGGACAGTCTATGGCTACACCTTC,CASSPERTVYGYTF
once,NA,TRBJ2-7,TRBV4-2,TGTGCCAGCAGCCCTCCGGGCGGCGGGACCTACGAGCAGTACTTC,CASSPPGGGTYEQYF
NA,NA,TRBJ2-1,TRBV29-1,TGCAGCGTTGAAGATTTGGGGCGGGATACAGTTGAGCAGTTCTTC,CSVEDLGRDTVEQFF
NA,TRBD1,TRBJ1-6,TRBV5-8,TGTGCCAGCAGCTTGGTTACACGGACAGGGGTGGGGTCACCCCTCCACTTT,CASSLVTRTGVGSPLHF
NA,NA,TRBJ1-6,TRBV28,TGTGCCAGCAGGAACGGGGTTTATTCACCCCTCCACTTT,CASRNGVYSPLHF
NA,NA,TRBJ2-5,TRBV18,TGTGCCAGCTCACCAGAGGCAGAGGGGACCCAGTACTTC,CASSPEAEGTQYF
few,NA,TRBJ2-5,TRBV6-5,TGTGCCAGCAGTGCGAGGCAGACCCAAGAGACCCAGTACTTC,CASSARQTQETQYF
NA,NA,TRBJ2-5,TRBV4-1,TGCGCCAGCAGCCATCCGGACTCATACCAAGAGACCCAGTACTTC,CASSHPDSYQETQYF
few,NA,TRBJ1-5,TRBV6-5,TGTGCCAGCAGAGCGGCGACAGGTAATCAGCCCCAGCATTTT,CASRAATGNQPQHF
NA,TRBD1,TRBJ1-3,TRBV27,TGTGCCAGCAGCAAAGAAAGGACAGGGTCGGTAAACACCATATATTTT,CASSKERTGSVNTIYF
NA,NA,TRBJ1-6,TRBV7-9,TGTGCCAGCAGCTTGTCAGGCCCCAATTCACCCCTCCACTTT,CASSLSGPNSPLHF
NA,TRBD1,TRBJ2-1,TRBV6-5,TGTGCCAGTCTGGGACAGGGGGCTCGGAATGAGCAGTTCTTC,CASLGQGARNEQFF
NA,NA,TRBJ2-7,TRBV7-9,TGTGCCAGCAGCTCCACCTACGAGCAGTACTTC,CASSSTYEQYF
NA,TRBD1,TRBJ2-1,TRBV5-1,TGCGCCAGCAGCTTGGGGCAGGGGGCTTACAATGAGCAGTTCTTC,CASSLGQGAYNEQFF